This T cell receptor beta chain was retrieved from a study of shared clonotypes between healthy human individuals. Naivety among CD8 cells was defined by CD45RO negativity and positive CCR7 selection, thereby excluding terminally differentiated effector memory CD45RA+ cells. V was shortened by 0 bases and J by 0 bases, with 12 bases between the two germline ends. The V gene's germline CDR1 is MGHRA and CDR2 YSYEKL. The CDR3 is 16 amino acids. The assay was immunoSEQ multiplex PCR, and TCRdb's table has in-frame clones only and misses some. This sample carries about 2 million clones, around 96% of them seen once, and the ten largest clones take 1.2%.

The clonotype originates from a man between 18 and 35 years old in good health. Sequences were obtained from naive CD8+ T cells sorted from blood. This rearrangement joins TRBV4-1 to TRBJ2-7; D is unclear. CDR3 nucleotides: TGCGCCAGCAGCCAAGATCTTAGCATTCTCTCCTACGAGCAGTACTTC. This codes for CASSQDLSILSYEQYF.